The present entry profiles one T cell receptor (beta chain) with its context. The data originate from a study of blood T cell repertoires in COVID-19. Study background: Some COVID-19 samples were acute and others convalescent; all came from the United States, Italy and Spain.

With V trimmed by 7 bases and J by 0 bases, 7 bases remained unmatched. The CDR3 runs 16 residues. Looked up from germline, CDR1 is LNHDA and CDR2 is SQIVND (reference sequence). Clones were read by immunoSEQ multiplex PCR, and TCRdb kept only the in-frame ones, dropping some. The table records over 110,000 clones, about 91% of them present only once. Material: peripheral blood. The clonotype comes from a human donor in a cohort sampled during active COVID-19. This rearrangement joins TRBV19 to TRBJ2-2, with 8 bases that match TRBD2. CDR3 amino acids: CASKVGGAANTGELFF. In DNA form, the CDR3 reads TGTGCCAGTAAAGTCGGGGGGGCCGCGAACACCGGGGAGCTGTTTTTT.